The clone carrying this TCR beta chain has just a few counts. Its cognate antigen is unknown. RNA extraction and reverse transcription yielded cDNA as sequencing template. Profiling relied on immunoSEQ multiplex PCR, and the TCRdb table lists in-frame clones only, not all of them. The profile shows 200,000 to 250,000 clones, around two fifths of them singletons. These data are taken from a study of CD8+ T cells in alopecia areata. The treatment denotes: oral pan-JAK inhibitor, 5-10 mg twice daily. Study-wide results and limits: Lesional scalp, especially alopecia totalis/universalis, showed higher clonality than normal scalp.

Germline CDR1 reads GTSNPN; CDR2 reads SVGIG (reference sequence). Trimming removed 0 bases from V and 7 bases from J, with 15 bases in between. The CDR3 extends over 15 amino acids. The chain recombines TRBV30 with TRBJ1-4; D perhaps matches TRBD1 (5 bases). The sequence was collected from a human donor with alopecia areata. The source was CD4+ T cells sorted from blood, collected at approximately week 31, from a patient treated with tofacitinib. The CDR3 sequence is CAWSVPAGTREKLFF. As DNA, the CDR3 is TGTGCCTGGAGTGTACCTGCAGGGACTCGTGAAAAACTGTTTTTT. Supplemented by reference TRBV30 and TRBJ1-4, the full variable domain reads SQTIHQWPATLVQPVGSPLSLECTVEGTSNPNLYWYRQAAGRGLQLLFYSVGIGQISSEVPQNLSASRPQDRQFILSSKKLLLSDSGFYLCAWSVPAGTREKLFFGSGTQLSVL.